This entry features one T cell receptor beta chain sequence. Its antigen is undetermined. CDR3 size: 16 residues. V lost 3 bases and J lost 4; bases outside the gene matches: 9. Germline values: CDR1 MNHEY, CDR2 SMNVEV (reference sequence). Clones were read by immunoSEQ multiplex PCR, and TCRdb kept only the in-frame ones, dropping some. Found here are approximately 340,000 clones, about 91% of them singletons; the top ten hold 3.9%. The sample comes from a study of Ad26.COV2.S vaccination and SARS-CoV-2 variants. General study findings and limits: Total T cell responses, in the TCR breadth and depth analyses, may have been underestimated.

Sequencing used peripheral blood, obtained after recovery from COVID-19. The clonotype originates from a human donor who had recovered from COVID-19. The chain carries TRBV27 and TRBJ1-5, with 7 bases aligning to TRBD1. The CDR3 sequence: CASSLSGTATNQPQHF. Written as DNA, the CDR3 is TGTGCCAGCAGTTTGTCCGGGACAGCAACAAATCAGCCCCAGCATTTT.